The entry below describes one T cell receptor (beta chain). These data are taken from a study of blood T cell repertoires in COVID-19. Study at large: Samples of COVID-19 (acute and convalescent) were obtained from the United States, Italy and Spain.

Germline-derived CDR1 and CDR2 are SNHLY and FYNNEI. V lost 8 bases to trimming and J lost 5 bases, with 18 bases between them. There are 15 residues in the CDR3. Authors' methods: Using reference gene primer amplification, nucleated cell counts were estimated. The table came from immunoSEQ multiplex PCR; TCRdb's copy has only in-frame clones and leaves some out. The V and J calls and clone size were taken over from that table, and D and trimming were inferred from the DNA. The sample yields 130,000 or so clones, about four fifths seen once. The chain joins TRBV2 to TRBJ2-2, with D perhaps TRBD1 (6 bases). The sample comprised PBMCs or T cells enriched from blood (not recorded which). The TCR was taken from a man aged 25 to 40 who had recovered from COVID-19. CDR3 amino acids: CASEPNRVKTGELFF. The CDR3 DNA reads TGTGCCAGCGAACCTAACAGGGTTAAGACCGGGGAGCTGTTTTTT.